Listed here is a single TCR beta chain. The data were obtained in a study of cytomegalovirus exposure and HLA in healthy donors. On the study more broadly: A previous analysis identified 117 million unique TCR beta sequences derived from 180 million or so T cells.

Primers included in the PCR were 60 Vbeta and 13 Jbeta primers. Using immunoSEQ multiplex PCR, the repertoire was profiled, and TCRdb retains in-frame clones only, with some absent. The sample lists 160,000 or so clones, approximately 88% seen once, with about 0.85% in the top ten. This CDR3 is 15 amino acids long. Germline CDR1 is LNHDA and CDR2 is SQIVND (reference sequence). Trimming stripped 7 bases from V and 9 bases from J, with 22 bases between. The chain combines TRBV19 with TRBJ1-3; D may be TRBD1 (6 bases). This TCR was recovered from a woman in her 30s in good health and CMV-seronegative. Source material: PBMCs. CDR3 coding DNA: TGTGCCAGTATCTCTCCGGGACACTCGCCGAGCACCATATATTTT. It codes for CASISPGHSPSTIYF.